The 12 T cell receptor beta chains below come from one sample, sequenced in a study of T-cell memory formation after mild COVID-19. TCRdb re-called the 5' RACE reads through MiXCR, storing one row per CDR3 protein. In the table there are about 400,000 distinct CDR3 sequences, roughly an eighth of which are singletons. The source material was PBMCs or a T cell subset sorted from them (not recorded which). The receptors come from a man younger than 35 who had mild COVID-19 (a few samples of this study predate the infection). Cell type and time point are not known.

The rearrangement uses TRBV6-1 and TRBJ2-5, with unresolved D. Germline loops: CDR1 MNHNS, CDR2 SASEGT. Trimming took off 7 bases at V and 2 bases at J, with 14 bases between the two ends. The CDR3 has 14 residues. The CDR3 bases are TGTGCCAGCATGGTGGACCTTTATCAAGAGACCCAGTACTTC. Translated, it gives CASMVDLYQETQYF.

This clonotype was counted a few times. CDR3 bases: TGCGCCAGCAGCCTAACCGGGACAGGGGTAGATACGCAGTATTTT. Translated: CASSLTGTGVDTQYF. The V and J genes are TRBV5-1 and TRBJ2-3, with 10 bases that match TRBD1. The CDR3 covers 15 residues. J gave up 5 bases and V 4 bases, and 7 bases lay outside the gene matches. Germline V gene data show CDR1 as SGHRS and CDR2 as YFSETQ.

The V call is TRBV29-1, the J call TRBJ2-7; possibly TRBD1 or TRBD2 for D (6 bases each). Trimming took off 0 bases at V and 1 base at J, with 10 bases between the two ends. The CDR3 spans 14 residues. In germline, CDR1 is SQVTM, CDR2 ANQGSEA. CDR3 protein: CSVEDRGRSYEQYF. Written as DNA, the CDR3 is TGCAGCGTTGAAGACCGGGGGCGATCCTACGAGCAGTACTTC.

This chain joins TRBV7-2 and TRBJ2-3, with D maybe TRBD2 (6 bases). CDR1 SGHTA and CDR2 FQGNSA come from the germline V gene. The length of the CDR3 is 15 residues. V was shortened by 1 base and J by 6 bases, with 14 bases between the two germline ends. CDR3 region: CASSLDGGVGDTQYF. The CDR3 nucleotides are TGTGCCAGCAGCTTAGATGGCGGGGTGGGGGATACGCAGTATTTT.

This clonotype was recorded a few times. V is TRBV20-1 and J is TRBJ1-1, with 7 bases that match TRBD1. Trimming removed 6 bases from V and 10 bases from J; junction bases left unmatched: 17. The CDR3 spans 14 residues. The V gene's germline CDR1 is DFQATT and CDR2 SNEGSKA (reference sequence). The CDR3: CSANFGTARRGAFF. Here the CDR3 DNA reads TGCAGTGCCAATTTCGGGACAGCCCGACGAGGAGCTTTCTTT.

The chain uses TRBV18 and TRBJ2-5; 9 positions match TRBD2. The germline V gene encodes CDR1 KGHSH and CDR2 LQKENI. The V gene end was trimmed by 2 bases and the J gene end by 5 bases; junction bases not matched to a gene: 6. This CDR3 has 15 amino acids. In DNA, the CDR3 is TGTGCCAGCTCACCAGAGGCGGGGGGGCGTGAGACCCAGTACTTC. It yields the protein CASSPEAGGRETQYF.

This clonotype has more than one count but fewer than ten. The gene calls are TRBV14 and TRBJ1-4; D call uncertain. Germline lookup yields CDR1 SGHDN and CDR2 FVKESK. The CDR3 length is 18 residues. Trimming removed 1 base at V and 3 bases at J, with 18 bases between. For the CDR3, the DNA is TGTGCCAGCAGCCAAGGAGTTGGCAAGGGAATGGCTAATGAAAAACTGTTTTTT. It codes for CASSQGVGKGMANEKLFF.

This rearrangement joins TRBV6-2 or TRBV6-3 to TRBJ2-2; D unresolved. The V gene's germline CDR1 is MNHEY and CDR2 SVGEGT. Trimming stripped 6 bases from V and 8 bases from J, with 10 bases between. CDR3 length: 12 amino acids. The CDR3 DNA reads as TGTGCCAGCAGCCCACATCCAGGGGAGCTGTTTTTT. It codes for CASSPHPGELFF.

This chain connects TRBV6-5 to TRBJ1-6; TRBD1 matches at 7 bases. The ends lost 4 bases at V and 7 bases at J; junction bases unmatched: 7. Germline V gives CDR1 MNHEY, CDR2 SVGAGI. The CDR3 has 15 amino acids. CDR3 in amino acids: CASSSIGGGNSPLHF. The CDR3 bases are TGTGCCAGCAGTTCGATAGGGGGCGGGAATTCACCCCTCCACTTT.

The V and J genes are TRBV4-1 and TRBJ2-5; D is unclear. Germline values: CDR1 MGHRA, CDR2 YSYEKL. The germline V and J ends were trimmed by 4 bases and 5 bases, with 14 bases remaining between them. The length of the CDR3 is 14 residues. The CDR3 DNA reads TGCGCCAGCAGCCCCCCGGGTCAATCGGAGACCCAGTACTTC. Encoded protein: CASSPPGQSETQYF.

The genes are TRBV4-3 and TRBJ1-2; D unresolved. The CDR3 has 15 residues. Germline CDR1 is LGHNA and CDR2 is YSLEER. V lost 1 base, J lost 0 bases, and 9 bases lay in between. Here the CDR3 DNA reads TGCGCCAGCAGCCAAGTGGGCCGGACTAACTATGGCTACACCTTC. This sequence encodes CASSQVGRTNYGYTF.

J is TRBJ2-7 and V is TRBV28; 8 bases map to TRBD1. The V segment lost 5 bases and the J segment 3 bases; nucleotides outside the gene matches: 3. This CDR3 region has 13 residues. Per the germline V gene, CDR1 is MDHEN and CDR2 is SYDVKM. CDR3 nucleotide sequence: TGTGCCAGCAGTATCGGACAGGGCTACGAGCAGTACGTC. Translation gives CASSIGQGYEQYV.